This entry features one T cell receptor (beta chain) sequence. The antigen is undetermined. The data stem from a study of shared clonotypes between healthy human individuals. Across the whole study: Contributing individuals were a couple of females and three males aged 18 to 49.

In the naive CD8 group, cells lacked CD45RO and were positively selected for CCR7, so terminally differentiated effector memory CD45RA+ cells were left out. Sequencing was performed with immunoSEQ multiplex PCR; in TCRdb, only in-frame clones are kept and a portion is missing. The table shows about 2,100,000 clones, with 85% to 95% occurring only once. The V and J ends lost 4 bases and 3 bases, in that order; junction bases with no gene match: 7. CDR1 and CDR2 (germline): LNHNV, YYDKDF (reference sequence). There are 15 residues in the CDR3. Study observations and caveats: Against clonotypes common to all four donors, non-shared ones had lower generation probabilities.

This sequence was found in a young man in good health. Some clones in this sample may be carry-over from other donors' samples. Sequences were obtained from naive CD8+ T cells from PBMCs. The V gene is TRBV15, the J gene TRBJ2-7; TRBD2 aligns across 9 bases. CDR3 DNA sequence: TGTGCCACCAGCAAAGGAGCGGGAGGAAACTACGAGCAGTACTTC. This encodes CATSKGAGGNYEQYF.